Each of the 26 T cell receptor beta chains below was sequenced from the same sample in a study of blood T cells in healthy people across ages. A second PCR, run for about 7 to 11 cycles, used a sample-barcoded 5' primer plus a J-beta primer mix. TCRdb re-derived calls from the 5' RACE reads in MiXCR, one entry per CDR3 protein. The table has 1.5 million to 2 million distinct CDR3 sequences, about 32% seen once. The sequencing input was blood. These receptors came from a woman aged 25 to 39 in good health.

This clonotype has more than one count but fewer than ten. This chain joins TRBV13 and TRBJ2-7; 7 bases are shared with TRBD2. Germline V gene sequence: CDR1 PRHDT, CDR2 FYEKMQ (reference sequence). Losses at the gene ends were 3 bases for V and 5 bases for J; bases not matched to a gene: 7. This CDR3 spans 14 amino acids. CDR3 sequence reads: CASSFGGRADEQYF. CDR3 DNA: TGTGCCAGCAGCTTTGGTGGGAGGGCCGACGAGCAGTACTTC. The full variable domain, completed using reference TRBV13 and TRBJ2-7, is AAGVIQSPRHLIKEKRETATLKCYPIPRHDTVYWYQQGPGQDPQFLISFYEKMQSDKGSIPDRFSAQQFSDYHSELNMSSLELGDSALYFCASSFGGRADEQYFGPGTRLTVT.

This clonotype showed up just a few times. This chain connects TRBV7-3 to TRBJ2-3, with D perhaps matching TRBD2 (5 bases). V lost 5 bases, J lost 5 bases, and 11 bases lay in between. The CDR3 covers 13 residues. Germline values: CDR1 SGHTA, CDR2 FQGTGA. The CDR3 loop reads CASSTNRGDTQYF. CDR3 nucleotide sequence: TGTGCCAGCAGCACCAACCGGGGAGATACGCAGTATTTT.

The chain combines TRBV7-3 with TRBJ2-5, with 7 bases aligning to TRBD1. The closer fit of TRBJ2-7 to the DNA end suggests the J call may be wrong. This CDR3 spans 14 amino acids. CDR1 is SGHTA, CDR2 FQGTGA, per germline. CDR3 residues: CASSLRDRVSEQYF. DNA for the CDR3: TGTGCCAGCAGCTTGCGCGACAGGGTCTCCGAGCAGTACTTC.

Points on this clonotype: Sequence at one end of the junction differs from germline and may be a read error. This rearrangement joins TRBV29-1 to TRBJ1-2; 8 bases line up with TRBD1. The CDR3 is made up of 15 amino acids. Germline values: CDR1 SQVTM, CDR2 ANQGSEA. CDR3 sequence: CSAEQGELTKYGYTF. The CDR3 DNA reads as TGCAGCGCCGAACAGGGGGAACTAACTAAATATGGCTACACCTTC.

With respect to this clonotype: With a much larger clone just one base away, this may be a read error. The V gene is TRBV7-2, the J gene TRBJ2-1, with D uncertain. The CDR3 is made up of 13 amino acids. CDR1 and CDR2 (germline): SGHTA, FQGNSA. V was pared by 3 bases and J by 5 bases, with 8 bases between. CDR3 residues: CASSFRLNNEQFF. CDR3 in DNA: TGTGCCAGCAGCTTTCGACTGAACAATGAGCAGTTCTTC.

This chain links TRBV6-1 with TRBJ2-5, with D perhaps being TRBD1 or TRBD2 (5 bases each). This CDR3 comprises 16 residues. Trimming removed 1 base from V and 2 bases from J, with 14 bases in between. Germline V CDR1 and CDR2: MNHNS, SASEGT. The CDR3 region is CASSEGKGPIQETQYF. The CDR3 region has the DNA TGTGCCAGCAGTGAAGGAAAGGGACCGATACAAGAGACCCAGTACTTC.

This clonotype was observed a few times. This rearrangement joins TRBV4-1 to TRBJ2-1; 7 nucleotides line up with TRBD1. The germline V gene has CDR1 MGHRA and CDR2 YSYEKL. This CDR3 contains 18 residues. Unmatched junction bases numbered 13, after V lost 2 bases and J lost 3 bases. The CDR3 nucleotides are TGCGCCAGCAGCCAAAATATACAGGGGACCCTTCTCTACAATGAGCAGTTCTTC. Its translation is CASSQNIQGTLLYNEQFF.

The gene calls are TRBV12-3 or TRBV12-4 and TRBJ1-1; no reliable D call. The germline V and J ends were trimmed by 5 bases and 11 bases, with 18 bases remaining between them. This CDR3 contains 13 residues. CDR3 nucleotides: TGTGCCAGCAGTCGAAAGGGCGCAGTTCGGGCTTTCTTT. It codes for CASSRKGAVRAFF.

A remark on this clonotype: With only one base between it and a far larger clone, this is likely a read error. Here the CDR3 DNA reads TGTGCCAGCAGCTTAGATCTGTACAGTGAGCAGTTCTTC. Translated: CASSLDLYSEQFF. The rearrangement links TRBV7-2 to TRBJ2-1, with D unclear. Germline lookup yields CDR1 SGHTA and CDR2 FQGNSA. CDR3 length equals 13 residues.

The CDR3 reads CASSPGAQYNEKLFF. In DNA form, the CDR3 reads TGTGCCAGCAGCCCTGGGGCGCAGTATAATGAAAAACTGTTTTTT. V is TRBV7-9 and J is TRBJ1-4, with a possible D match to TRBD1 (5 bases). Trimming stripped 5 bases from V and 4 bases from J, with 14 bases between. Germline-derived CDR1 and CDR2 are SEHNR and FQNEAQ (reference sequence). The CDR3 runs 15 residues. The whole variable domain, filled in from reference TRBV7-9 and TRBJ1-4, reads DTGVSQNPRHKITKRGQNVTFRCDPISEHNRLYWYRQTLGQGPEFLTYFQNEAQLEKSRLLSDRFSAERPKGSFSTLEIQRTEQGDSAMYLCASSPGAQYNEKLFFGSGTQLSVL.

This clonotype was seen a single time. The chain employs TRBV20-1 and TRBJ2-3, with TRBD2 matching 13 bases. Per the germline V gene, CDR1 is DFQATT and CDR2 is SNEGSKA (reference sequence). This CDR3 has 18 residues. With 8 bases clipped from V and 6 bases from J, the junction kept 20 bases outside the gene matches. CDR3 in DNA: TGCAGTTCTACCCAGACGGGACTAGCGGGATATGAGGGTGATACGCAGTATTTT. It codes for CSSTQTGLAGYEGDTQYF.

This sequence joins TRBV6-6 and TRBJ2-7, with TRBD1 matching 8 bases. Germline CDR1 is MNHNY and CDR2 is SVGAGI (reference sequence). The CDR3 runs 15 residues. Unmatched junction bases numbered 10, after V lost 5 bases and J lost 4 bases. This chain's CDR3 is CASSPTGTGKYEQYF. The CDR3 DNA is TGTGCCAGCAGTCCGACCGGGACAGGCAAATACGAGCAGTACTTC.

This chain links TRBV27 with TRBJ2-3; D uncertain. This CDR3 is built from 13 residues. The germline V gene has CDR1 MNHEY and CDR2 SMNVEV (reference sequence). Deletions cut 4 bases from V and 5 bases from J, with 10 bases between. The CDR3: CASSSWQKDTQYF. The CDR3, as DNA: TGTGCCAGCAGTTCGTGGCAAAAAGATACGCAGTATTTT.

This chain connects TRBV12-3 or TRBV12-4 to TRBJ2-4; no clear D gene. CDR3 size: 12 residues. Trimming took 10 bases from V and 13 from J, leaving 20 bases between them. The CDR3 bases are TGTGCCACCAGGTCTTCGGTTTTGGAGCAGTACTTC. This encodes CATRSSVLEQYF.

This clonotype has just one count. The gene calls are TRBV18 and TRBJ2-6; D gene ambiguous. The V gene lost 2 bases and the J gene lost 4 bases, with 6 bases spanning the gap. Germline CDR1 KGHSH, CDR2 LQKENI. The CDR3 spans 14 residues. The DNA for the CDR3 is TGTGCCAGCTCACCATGGGAAGGGGCCAACGTCCTGACTTTC. Its protein product is CASSPWEGANVLTF.

This clonotype has more than one count but fewer than ten. The V call is TRBV20-1, the J call TRBJ2-7, with unresolved D. Deletions cut 6 bases from V and 3 bases from J, with 15 bases between. This CDR3 is 13 amino acids long. Germline lookup yields CDR1 DFQATT and CDR2 SNEGSKA (reference sequence). The CDR3 nucleotides are TGCAGTGCCCGCCTAGGTGGCAACTACGAGCAGTACTTC. This encodes CSARLGGNYEQYF.

This clonotype appeared a few times. The chain carries TRBV9 and TRBJ2-7; perhaps TRBD2 as D (6 bases). Trimming shortened V by 0 bases and J by 0 bases, and 10 bases separated the two germline ends. The V gene's germline CDR1 is SGDLS and CDR2 YYNGEE. There are 15 residues in the CDR3. CDR3 in amino acids: CASSVDGGNSYEQYF. In nucleotides, the CDR3 is TGTGCCAGCAGCGTAGATGGCGGGAACTCCTACGAGCAGTACTTC.

In the case of this clonotype: One junction end does not reproduce the germline sequence, and a read error may be involved. The chain couples TRBV2 to TRBJ2-7, with D hard to call. The germline V gene has CDR1 SNHLY and CDR2 FYNNEI. This CDR3 has 12 amino acids. Written as DNA, the CDR3 is TGTGCCAGCAGGGAAGGGATTTACGAGCAGTACTTC. This codes for CASREGIYEQYF.

With regard to this clonotype: The junction differs from germline at one of its ends, possibly a read error. This chain connects TRBV4-2 to TRBJ2-1; no reliable D call. Germline V gene sequence: CDR1 LGHNA, CDR2 YNFKEQ. This CDR3 region has 17 residues. CDR3 coding DNA: TGTGCCCGCAGCCAAGATAGTGTTGGGCCTTCCTACAATGAGCAGTTCTTC. It codes for CARSQDSVGPSYNEQFF.

This chain joins TRBV20-1 and TRBJ2-3; perhaps TRBD2 as D (5 bases). V gave up 4 bases and J gave up 4 bases, with 18 bases separating them. The CDR3 is 15 amino acids. From germline, CDR1 is DFQATT and CDR2 SNEGSKA (reference sequence). The CDR3: CSAKRRRRNADTQYF. The CDR3, as DNA: TGCAGTGCTAAGAGGAGGCGGCGGAACGCAGATACGCAGTATTTT.

This clonotype was seen more than once but under ten times. The chain uses TRBV6-1 and TRBJ1-5, with TRBD1 matching 9 bases. The V segment lost 6 bases and the J segment 11 bases; nucleotides outside the gene matches: 8. The CDR3 contains 13 residues. Germline V gives CDR1 MNHNS, CDR2 SASEGT. The CDR3 sequence: CASSLPGQGSQHF. The CDR3 bases are TGTGCCAGCAGCCTCCCGGGACAGGGTTCCCAGCATTTT.

V usage is TRBV7-9 and J usage is TRBJ1-2, with a weak D call TRBD1 (6 bases). Between the trimmed V and J ends, which lost 3 bases and 3 bases, there was a span of 17 bases. Germline values: CDR1 SEHNR, CDR2 FQNEAQ (reference sequence). The CDR3 covers 16 residues. The CDR3 nucleotides read TGTGCCAGCAGCTTGACAGGCCAACTGGGGTACTATGGCTACACCTTC. Its translation is CASSLTGQLGYYGYTF.

This clonotype showed up many times. Here the CDR3 DNA reads TGCAGCGTTTCCCGAGACAGTTTAGGGCAGTACTTC. This encodes CSVSRDSLGQYF. The chain combines TRBV29-1 with TRBJ2-7; D perhaps matches TRBD1 (5 bases). Germline CDR1 is SQVTM and CDR2 is ANQGSEA. CDR3 length: 12 residues. V was cut by 5 bases and J by 9 bases, with 17 bases left in between.

In nucleotides, the CDR3 is TGCAGCGCAACTAGCGGGAGCACAGATACGCAGTATTTT. Encoded protein: CSATSGSTDTQYF. The rearrangement links TRBV29-1 to TRBJ2-3, with 9 positions matching TRBD2. Germline-derived CDR1 and CDR2 are SQVTM and ANQGSEA. The CDR3 covers 13 residues. J was trimmed by 0 bases and V by 7 bases; bases with no gene match: 2.

The chain recombines TRBV20-1 with TRBJ2-2; TRBD1 might be the D (6 bases). Germline V CDR1 and CDR2: DFQATT, SNEGSKA (reference sequence). V was shortened by 3 bases and J by 6 bases, with 11 bases between the two germline ends. This CDR3 region has 13 residues. The CDR3 sequence: CSARNRVAGELFF. In nucleotides, the CDR3 is TGCAGTGCTAGGAACAGGGTGGCCGGGGAGCTGTTTTTT.

The gene calls are TRBV4-2 and TRBJ2-5, with 10 bases matching TRBD2. The closer fit of TRBJ2-7 to the DNA end suggests the J call may be wrong. The CDR3 is made up of 15 amino acids. The germline gives CDR1 LGHNA, CDR2 YNFKEQ. CDR3 loop: CASSQASGSAYEQYF. CDR3 nucleotide sequence: TGTGCCAGCAGCCAAGCTAGCGGGAGCGCGTACGAGCAGTACTTC.